This T cell receptor (beta chain) is drawn from a study of regulatory T cells in long-lasting Graves disease (dated by TCRdb to the early 2020s). Study-level background: Newly diagnosed Graves' disease patients had taken antithyroid drugs for less than 3 months. Patients with persistent Graves' disease were compared with patients with newly diagnosed Graves' disease using TCR sequencing and RNA sequencing of peripheral blood. TCR sequencing covered some 13 persistent and about 20 newly diagnosed Graves' disease patients, 33 samples in total. The study was registered as a clinical trial and conducted in China. The research as a whole found: Only the TCR beta chain was sequenced and analyzed. The study examined only peripheral blood because the primary lesion, thyroid tissue, could not be accessed. TRBV28, TRBJ1-2 and TRBJ2-5 were preferentially used in persistent disease, while TRBV20-1 and TRBJ2-1 were favored in newly diagnosed disease. Patients with persistent disease shared more public clonotypes (about 2,900) than newly diagnosed patients did (around 980). Compared with newly diagnosed patients, patients with persistent Graves' disease had lower TCR Shannon entropy and fewer highly expanded clones, which suggests clonal expansion. The authors acknowledged the small sample size as a limitation that may reduce accuracy.

From the cysteine up to the phenylalanine, the CDR3 has a length of 13 residues. Only the CDR3 DNA is retained, 39 bases long and in frame from the first base. V drops 2 bases and J drops 8 bases, leaving 13 bases in between. Looking up the germline V gene yields CDR1 SGHRS and CDR2 YFSETQ. This clonotype was recorded at least ten times. Its antigen remains unidentified. No base quality values were provided; no much bigger clone lies one nucleotide off. The library was produced with multiplex PCR. TCRdb shows the sequencer as Illumina HiSeq 4000. To build TCR beta libraries, CDR3 regions were amplified by Arm-PCR using iRepertoire HTBI primers. Gel purification was performed on PCR products prior to sequencing. In the original analysis: A total of 62 TRBV and 14 TRBJ segments were identified across samples and were used for gene usage analysis of CDR3 amino acid clonotypes. COPE and FqMerger were used to merge filtered high-quality paired reads into contigs. BLAST was used to align contigs to the IMGT TRBV, TRBD and TRBJ reference genes, and CDR3 was defined following IMGT. Highly expanded clones were defined as clonotypes with a frequency above 0.1%. Shannon entropy served as the measure of repertoire diversity, while the Gini coefficient captured V-J evenness. Clonotypes shared by more than one individual were considered public. The public sequencing data were trimmed at Q25 with fastp and processed into clonotypes with MiXCR by TCRdb, which kept only in-frame beta chains. Rows are combined by CDR3 protein, so each entry shows the most common genes and DNA. The V and J calls here are based on TCRdb, not the publication. Present in this sample are some 600,000 distinct CDR3 sequences, 15% to 20% of which were seen just once. The ten largest clones capture about 12% of the sample.

Taken with the paper, the label for time point translates to: newly diagnosed GD, antithyroid drugs for less than 3 months. For both TCR sequencing and RNA sequencing, RNA was extracted from PBMCs in TRIzol. Graves' disease was diagnosed according to American Thyroid Association guidelines. Recruitment of patients was carried out at an endocrinology department in Xi'an, China. From each patient, around 9 milliliters of peripheral blood was collected into an EDTA anticoagulant tube. Ficoll Paque Plus density gradient separation was used to isolate PBMCs, and no further T cell sorting was done. An Agilent 2100 Bioanalyzer and agarose gel were used to check RNA quality, while a NanoDrop 2000 measured RNA concentration. The sample was also reused in another study, on T cells in Graves' hyperthyroidism and ophthalmopathy. The other study reports the following: Stable Graves' hyperthyroidism was defined as the absence of progression to ophthalmopathy over 18 months of follow-up. Hyperthyroidism patients were newly diagnosed, with disease duration under 2 months, and aged 18 to 65 years. Exclusion was applied to patients with uncontrolled infections, other autoimmune diseases, pregnancy or lactation. Diagnoses were established on the basis of clinical symptoms, serum thyroxine and TRAb, thyroid ultrasound, and orbital computed tomography. For the first round of RT-PCR on the TCR CDR3, the HTBI primer set was used together with the Qiagen OneStep RT-PCR kit. Most expanded thyroid clonotypes (frequency above 0.001) were also detected in blood, a finding suggesting that blood repertoires may reflect thyroid immune responses. A model built on a 13 V-J signature distinguished ophthalmopathy from stable hyperthyroidism, reaching 85% to 90% sensitivity and 81.08% specificity in cross-validation and 80%/75% in testing. In validation, the model predicted progression to ophthalmopathy with over 65% sensitivity and 72% to 85% specificity, a median of approximately 6.5 months before onset. A discovery cohort of about a hundred patients, about 43 with Graves' ophthalmopathy and 55 to 60 with stable Graves' hyperthyroidism, was used to find distinguishing TCR V-J signatures. An independent validation cohort of about 19 hyperthyroidism patients and about 15 patients who later progressed to ophthalmopathy tested prospective prediction of ophthalmopathy. The approximately 98 discovery patients were randomly divided into training and test sets at a 7:3 ratio. The study also compared thyroid tissue and blood T-cell repertoires from over 5 Graves' hyperthyroidism patients. After blood sampling, hyperthyroidism patients were treated with methimazole at a starting dose of 30 mg daily, and ophthalmopathy patients were treated with high-dose intravenous methylprednisolone. Libraries were constructed in a second round of multiplex PCR, after which size selection and purification were carried out. Libraries were sequenced paired-end with 100 bp reads on an Illumina HiSeq2000. SOAPnuke was used to process the raw data, removing reads that contained adapters or uncalled bases, had a mean Phred below 15, or lacked an exact match to the constant primer or identifier. COPE v1.2.5 was used to merge the high-quality paired reads, and each unique nucleotide sequence was defined as a clonotype. Clonotypes were aligned to IMGT TRBV, TRBD and TRBJ reference segments using MiTCR v1.1. Only V-J combinations with frequency above 0.0001, covering approximately 99% of repertoires, were analysed. The TCS score was defined as the ratio of F50 (clonal expansion) to E x V (chaos), calculated using BLOSUM62-based TCRdist between CDR3 peptides within each V-J. Welch's t-statistics and random forest reduced 500 to 650 V-J features to under 15, which were used in a naive Bayes classifier (R e1071). No statistical method was used to set the sample size in advance, and investigators knew the group allocation. The paper reports TCR Vbeta CDR3 sequencing of over 130 peripheral blood samples: fewer than 50 ophthalmopathy, 70 to 85 hyperthyroidism and around 17 progressor patients.

The clonotype was recovered from a young man with Graves disease. Donor details come from another sample of the same person, matched by shared clones. This specimen consisted of peripheral blood mononuclear cells (PBMCs), obtained at new diagnosis, from a patient treated with antithyroid drugs. The chain was built from TRBV5-1 and TRBJ1-2; D gene: possibly TRBD1, on 5 matching bases. The DNA reads as follows: TGCGCCAGCAGCTTACAAGCAGGGTACGGCTACACCTTC. The encoded protein is CASSLQAGYGYTF. The full variable domain, completed from the reference TRBV5-1 and TRBJ1-2 proteins outside the CDR3, reads KAGVTQTPRYLIKTRGQQVTLSCSPISGHRSVSWYQQTPGQGLQFLFEYFSETQRNKGNFPGRFSGRQFSNSRSEMNVSTLELGDSALYLCASSLQAGYGYTFGSGTRLTVV.